This T cell receptor (beta chain) was sequenced in a study of neurological immune-mediated disorders. Study-wide points: The study found the most TCR clonal expansion in HTLV-1-associated myelopathy and the least in multiple sclerosis, below healthy controls. The expanded clones of different subjects shared no CDR3 amino acid sequences (suggesting private repertoires in all groups).

Each TCR transcript was tagged with a 10-nucleotide random UMI during 5'RACE. One entry per CDR3 protein, called by TCRdb with MiXCR from the 5' RACE reads. Of approximately 46,000 distinct CDR3 sequences listed, more than 8.5% are singletons. As to time point: longitudinal time-point 1 (baseline). Among the participants, healthy controls were blood bank volunteers in Maryland, USA. In its sample, this clonotype was seen many times. The antigen is not known. Germline V lookup: CDR1 SQVTM, CDR2 ANQGSEA. The CDR3 sequence is 13 residues long. The V gene lost 4 bases and the J gene lost 0 bases, with 9 bases spanning the gap.

The sample consisted of PBMCs. The receptor's source is a woman in her forties in good health. This chain links TRBV29-1 with TRBJ1-1; D is uncertain. The CDR3 nucleotides read TGCAGCGTTGTGGGGAGACTGAACACTGAAGCTTTCTTT. Its protein is CSVVGRLNTEAFF.